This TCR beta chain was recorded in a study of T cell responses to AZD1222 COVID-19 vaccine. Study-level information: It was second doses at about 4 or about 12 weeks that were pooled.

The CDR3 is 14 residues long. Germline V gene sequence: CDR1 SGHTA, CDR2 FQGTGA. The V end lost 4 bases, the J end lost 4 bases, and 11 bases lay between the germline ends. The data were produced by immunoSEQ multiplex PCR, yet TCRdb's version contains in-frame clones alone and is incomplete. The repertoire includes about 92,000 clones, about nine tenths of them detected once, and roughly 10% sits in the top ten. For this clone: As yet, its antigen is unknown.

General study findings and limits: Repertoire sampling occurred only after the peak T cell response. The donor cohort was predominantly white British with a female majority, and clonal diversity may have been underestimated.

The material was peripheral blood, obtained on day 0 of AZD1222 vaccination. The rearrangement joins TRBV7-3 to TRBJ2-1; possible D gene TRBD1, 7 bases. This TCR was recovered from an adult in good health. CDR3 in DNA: TGTGCCAGCAGCTCACAGGGGAGGTACAATGAGCAGTTCTTC. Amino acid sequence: CASSSQGRYNEQFF.